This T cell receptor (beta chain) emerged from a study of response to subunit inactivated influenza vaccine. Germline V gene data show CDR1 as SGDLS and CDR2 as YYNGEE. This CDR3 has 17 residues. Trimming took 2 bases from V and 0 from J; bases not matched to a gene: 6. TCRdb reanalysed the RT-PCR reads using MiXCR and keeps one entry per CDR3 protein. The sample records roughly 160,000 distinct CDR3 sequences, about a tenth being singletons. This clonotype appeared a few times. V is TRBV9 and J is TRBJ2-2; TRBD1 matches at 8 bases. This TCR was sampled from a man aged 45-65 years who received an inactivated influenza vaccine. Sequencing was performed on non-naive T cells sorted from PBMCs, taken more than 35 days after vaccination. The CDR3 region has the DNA TGTGCCAGCAGCGTGGACAGGGACAGGCCGAACACCGGGGAGCTGTTTTTT. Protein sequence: CASSVDRDRPNTGELFF.